The source of this TCR beta chain is a study of regulatory T cells in long-lasting Graves disease. According to the study, TCR beta libraries were built with iRepertoire HTBI primers and CDR3-region Arm-PCR. MiXCR, run by TCRdb on the multiplex PCR reads, gives a single entry per CDR3 protein. The profile shows about 620,000 distinct CDR3 sequences, roughly 15% of them singletons. Time point here: newly diagnosed GD, antithyroid drugs for less than 3 months. From RNA extracted from PBMCs, the TCR library was made. General observations from the study: With a few thousand shared public clonotypes, persistent patients exceeded new patients, who shared approximately 880. Persistent disease showed a preference for TRBV28, TRBJ1-2 and TRBJ2-5.

This CDR3 has 15 amino acids. The germline CDR1 and CDR2 sequences are MDHEN and SYDVKM. V lost 3 bases and J lost 4, with 13 bases in between. The table lists this clonotype with many counts. Its antigen is not known. These data were also filed under a second study, of T cells in Graves' hyperthyroidism and ophthalmopathy. As that report states: The HTBI primer set served for first-round RT-PCR of the TCR CDR3. Peripheral blood also featured most of the thyroid clonotypes expanded above 0.001.

The specimen comprised peripheral blood mononuclear cells (PBMCs), sampled at new diagnosis, from a patient treated with antithyroid drugs. The source of this sequence is a woman aged 25 to 39 with Graves disease. This chain links TRBV28 with TRBJ2-1; a weak D match, TRBD1 (6 bases). The DNA for the CDR3 is TGTGCCAGCAGTTTCACAGGGATGGGTTACAATGAGCAGTTCTTC. It specifies CASSFTGMGYNEQFF.